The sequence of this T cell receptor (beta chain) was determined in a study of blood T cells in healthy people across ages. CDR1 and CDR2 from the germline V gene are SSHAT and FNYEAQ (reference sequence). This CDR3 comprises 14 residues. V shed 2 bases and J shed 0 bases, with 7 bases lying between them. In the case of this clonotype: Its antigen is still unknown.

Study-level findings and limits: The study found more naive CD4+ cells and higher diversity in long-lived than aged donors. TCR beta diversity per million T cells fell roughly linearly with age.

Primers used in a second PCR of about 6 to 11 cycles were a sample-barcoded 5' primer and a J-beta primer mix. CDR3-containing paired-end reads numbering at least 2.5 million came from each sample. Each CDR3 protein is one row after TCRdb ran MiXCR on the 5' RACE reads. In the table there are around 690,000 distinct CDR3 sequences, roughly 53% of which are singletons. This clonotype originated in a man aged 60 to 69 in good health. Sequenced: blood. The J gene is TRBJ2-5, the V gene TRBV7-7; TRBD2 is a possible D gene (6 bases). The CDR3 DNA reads TGTGCCAGCAGCTTATCGGGAGACCAAGAGACCCAGTACTTC. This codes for CASSLSGDQETQYF.